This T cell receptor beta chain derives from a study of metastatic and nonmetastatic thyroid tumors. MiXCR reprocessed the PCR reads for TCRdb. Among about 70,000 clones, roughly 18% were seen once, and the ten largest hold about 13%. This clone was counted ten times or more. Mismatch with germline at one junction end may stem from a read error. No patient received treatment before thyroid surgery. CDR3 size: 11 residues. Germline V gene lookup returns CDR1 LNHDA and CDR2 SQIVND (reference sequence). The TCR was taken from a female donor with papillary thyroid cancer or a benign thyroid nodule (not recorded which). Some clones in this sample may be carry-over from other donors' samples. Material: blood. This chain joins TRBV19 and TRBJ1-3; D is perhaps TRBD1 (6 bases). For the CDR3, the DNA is TGTGCCAGTAGCCTCGGGGGGGCTGTGCATTTT. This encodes CASSLGGAVHF. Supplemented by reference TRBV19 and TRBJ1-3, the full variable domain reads DGGITQSPKYLFRKEGQNVTLSCEQNLNHDAMYWYRQDPGQGLRLIYYSQIVNDFQKGDIAEGYSVSREKKESFPLTVTSAQKNPTAFYLCASSLGGAVHFGEGSWLTVV.